The clone carrying this TCR beta chain has more than one count but fewer than ten. Its matching antigen is unknown. This specimen comes from a study of T cell responses to AZD1222 COVID-19 vaccine. General study results and limits: CD4 TCRs associated with vaccination spanned spike, dominating at 160-218 and 743-854.

The length of the CDR3 is 16 residues. Germline CDR1 MGHRA, CDR2 YSYEKL. V shed 3 bases and J 2 bases; nucleotides not matched to a gene: 5. The data were produced by immunoSEQ multiplex PCR, yet TCRdb's version contains in-frame clones alone and is incomplete. The table lists about 140,000 clones, 70% to 90% of them singletons. The chain carries TRBV4-1 and TRBJ1-5; 9 nucleotides line up with TRBD1. The sample here was peripheral blood, taken on day 0 of AZD1222 vaccination. The clonotype comes from an adult in good health. CDR3 coding DNA: TGCGCCAGCAGCCAGGGGACAGGGATCGGCAATCAGCCCCAGCATTTT. It codes for CASSQGTGIGNQPQHF.